Shown below are 7 T cell receptor beta chains from a single sample sequenced in a study of regulatory T cells in long-lasting Graves disease. Library construction for TCR beta used iRepertoire HTBI primers and Arm-PCR of CDR3 regions. TCRdb re-derived calls from the multiplex PCR reads in MiXCR, one entry per CDR3 protein. In the table there are a few hundred thousand distinct CDR3 sequences, about 20% of which are singletons. Time point given: persistent/refractory GD, antithyroid drugs over 5 years with positive TRAb. Following extraction of RNA from PBMCs, that RNA was used to make the TCR library. The sequences come from peripheral blood mononuclear cells (PBMCs), collected when the disease was refractory, from a patient treated with antithyroid drugs. The receptors come from a female donor with Graves disease.

This clonotype was counted at least ten times. The rearrangement joins TRBV6-1 to TRBJ1-1; D is uncertain. Germline V gives CDR1 MNHNS, CDR2 SASEGT. V dropped 7 bases and J dropped 1 base, with 13 bases sitting between them. CDR3 size: 14 residues. The CDR3 reads CASTPAAGNTEAFF. Written as DNA, the CDR3 is TGTGCCAGCACCCCGGCAGCGGGGAACACTGAAGCTTTCTTT.

The chain couples TRBV20-1 to TRBJ2-3, with D possibly matching TRBD2 (6 bases). The CDR3 contains 18 residues. With 1 base removed from V and 0 bases from J, the gap between germline ends came to 20 bases. Germline V gene sequence: CDR1 DFQATT, CDR2 SNEGSKA (reference sequence). This CDR3 is CSARGLDFGKPSTDTQYF. In nucleotides, the CDR3 is TGCAGTGCTAGAGGACTAGATTTTGGGAAGCCGAGCACAGATACGCAGTATTTT.

V usage is TRBV5-4 and J usage is TRBJ1-1; 8 positions agree with TRBD1. CDR1 SGHNT and CDR2 YYREEE come from the germline V gene (reference sequence). V was pared by 0 bases and J by 2 bases, with 3 bases of the junction left unmatched. The CDR3 runs 15 residues. The CDR3 bases are TGTGCCAGCAGCTTGGAGGACAGGGCCAACACTGAAGCTTTCTTT. Translating it yields CASSLEDRANTEAFF.

Comments on this clonotype: Since a much larger clone is just one base distant, this may be a read error. The rearrangement links TRBV27 to TRBJ1-5; unclear D gene. The CDR3 length is 18 residues. The V gene lost 2 bases and the J gene lost 2 bases, with 19 bases spanning the gap. Germline V gene data show CDR1 as MNHEY and CDR2 as SMNVEV (reference sequence). For the CDR3, the DNA is TGTGCCAGCAGTTTAGGGCCCGGGCTAGGTAAAGGCAATCAGCCCCAGCATTTT. As protein: CASSLGPGLGKGNQPQHF.

The chain uses TRBV2 and TRBJ1-5, with a tentative D call TRBD1 (5 bases). Germline CDR1 and CDR2: SNHLY and FYNNEI. This CDR3 has 17 amino acids. Trimming cost V 5 bases and J 0 bases, with 17 bases left between them. CDR3 loop: CASSNTEGRPSNQPQHF. Written as DNA, the CDR3 is TGTGCCAGCAGTAACACAGAGGGGAGGCCTAGCAATCAGCCCCAGCATTTT.

In its sample, this clonotype was seen many times. The V gene is TRBV5-1, the J gene TRBJ1-1, with D possibly being TRBD1 (6 bases). Germline assignment: CDR1 SGHRS and CDR2 YFSETQ. The CDR3 extends over 15 amino acids. Deletions cut 7 bases from V and 4 bases from J, with 20 bases between. This CDR3 is CASAPQPQQGTEAFF. The DNA for the CDR3 is TGCGCCAGCGCCCCGCAGCCGCAACAGGGCACTGAAGCTTTCTTT.

Many counts were recorded for this clonotype. The CDR3, as DNA: TGCAGCGGCATCCCGACACCCTATGGCTACACCTTC. Amino acids: CSGIPTPYGYTF. The chain recombines TRBV29-1 with TRBJ1-2, with no clear D. This CDR3 region has 12 residues. Germline lookup yields CDR1 SQVTM and CDR2 ANQGSEA. V lost 7 bases, J lost 4 bases, and 13 bases lay in between.